A single T cell receptor beta chain is shown here with its context. The sample belongs to a study of T cells expressing NK-cell markers. Overall study: Sequenced donors, eight in total, included seven who were HCMV-seropositive and one who was seronegative.

CDR1 is ENHRY, CDR2 SYGVKD, per germline. The CDR3 has 14 residues. Each CDR3 protein gets one entry in TCRdb, which reprocessed the 5' RACE reads and gives no DNA. The listing contains approximately 150,000 distinct CDR3 sequences. V gene TRBV10-3 combines with J gene TRBJ2-1; the TRBD1 assignment by TCRdb is unverifiable without DNA. Material for sequencing was blood T cells: a sorted CD56 or NKG2C T cell subset, CD4+ or CD8+ T cells, or bulk PBMC T cells (not recorded which). This receptor was taken from a woman between 18 and 69 years old in good health. The CDR3 is CAISAGQGAHGQFF.